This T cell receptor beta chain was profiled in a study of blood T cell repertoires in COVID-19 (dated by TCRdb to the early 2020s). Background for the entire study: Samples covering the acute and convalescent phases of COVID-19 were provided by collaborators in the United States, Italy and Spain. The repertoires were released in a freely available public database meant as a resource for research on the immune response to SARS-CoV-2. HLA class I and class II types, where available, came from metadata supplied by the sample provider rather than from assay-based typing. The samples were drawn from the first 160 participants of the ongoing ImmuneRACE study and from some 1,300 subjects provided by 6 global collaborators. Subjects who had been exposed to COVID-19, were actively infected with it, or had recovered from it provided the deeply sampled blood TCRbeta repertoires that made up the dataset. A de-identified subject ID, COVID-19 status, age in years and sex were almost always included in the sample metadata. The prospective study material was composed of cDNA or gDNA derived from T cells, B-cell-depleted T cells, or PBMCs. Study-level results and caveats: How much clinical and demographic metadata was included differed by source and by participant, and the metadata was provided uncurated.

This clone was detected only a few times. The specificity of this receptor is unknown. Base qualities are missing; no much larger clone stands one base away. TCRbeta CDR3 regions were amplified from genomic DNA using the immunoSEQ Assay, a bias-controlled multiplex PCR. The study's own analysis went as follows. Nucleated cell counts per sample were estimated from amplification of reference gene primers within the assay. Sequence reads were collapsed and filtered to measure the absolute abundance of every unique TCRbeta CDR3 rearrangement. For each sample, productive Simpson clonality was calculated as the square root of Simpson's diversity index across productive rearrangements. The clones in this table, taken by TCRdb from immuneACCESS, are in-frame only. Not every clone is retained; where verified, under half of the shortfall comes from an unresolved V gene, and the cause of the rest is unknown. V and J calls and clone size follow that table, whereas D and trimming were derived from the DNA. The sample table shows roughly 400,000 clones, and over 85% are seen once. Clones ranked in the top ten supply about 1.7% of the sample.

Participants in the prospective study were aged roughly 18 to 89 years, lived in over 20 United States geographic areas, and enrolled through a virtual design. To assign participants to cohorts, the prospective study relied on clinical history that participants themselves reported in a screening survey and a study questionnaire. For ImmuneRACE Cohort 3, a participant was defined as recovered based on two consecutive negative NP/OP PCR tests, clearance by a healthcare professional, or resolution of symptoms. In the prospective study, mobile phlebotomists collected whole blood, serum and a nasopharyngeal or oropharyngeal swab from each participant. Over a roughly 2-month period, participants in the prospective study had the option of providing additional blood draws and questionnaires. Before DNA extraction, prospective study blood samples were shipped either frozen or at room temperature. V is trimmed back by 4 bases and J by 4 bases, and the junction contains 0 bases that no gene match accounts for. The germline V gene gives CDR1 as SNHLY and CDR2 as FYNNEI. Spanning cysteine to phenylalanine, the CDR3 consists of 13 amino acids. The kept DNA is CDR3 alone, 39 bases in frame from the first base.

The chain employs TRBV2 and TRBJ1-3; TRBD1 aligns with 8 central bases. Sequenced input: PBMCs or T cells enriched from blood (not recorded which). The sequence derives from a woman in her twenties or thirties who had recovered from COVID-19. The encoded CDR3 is CASSGTGGNTIYF. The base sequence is TGTGCCAGCAGTGGGACAGGGGGAAACACCATATATTTT.